The 10 T cell receptor beta chains below all came from one sample that was sequenced in a study of cytomegalovirus exposure and HLA in healthy donors. With 60 Vbeta and 13 Jbeta primers, the PCR was carried out. Profiled with immunoSEQ multiplex PCR; TCRdb holds only in-frame clones, not every one. The sample lists 43,000 or so clones; roughly 60% were seen once. Sequencing used PBMCs. These receptors were taken from a human donor in good health.

The chain links TRBV6-1 to TRBJ2-3, with 7 bases fitting TRBD2. There are 13 residues in the CDR3. With V trimmed by 6 bases and J by 5 bases, 5 bases remained unmatched. Germline V gives CDR1 MNHNS, CDR2 SASEGT. CDR3 bases: TGTGCCAGCAGCCTCGGGGGGATAGATACGCAGTATTTT. This translates into CASSLGGIDTQYF.

The sample holds a few counts of this clone. The V and J genes are TRBV7-9 and TRBJ2-1, with 7 bases lining up with TRBD2. This CDR3 has 13 residues. Looked up from germline, CDR1 is SEHNR and CDR2 is FQNEAQ (reference sequence). V was pared by 8 bases and J by 6 bases, with 7 bases of the junction left unmatched. In DNA, the CDR3 is TGTGCCAGCCGAAGCGGGGCGAGCAATGAGCAGTTCTTC. Encoded protein: CASRSGASNEQFF.

This clone was picked up one time. V gene TRBV15 combines with J gene TRBJ1-3; 8 bases fit TRBD1. Germline V gene lookup returns CDR1 LNHNV and CDR2 YYDKDF (reference sequence). V lost 3 bases, J lost 4 bases, and 5 bases stayed unmatched. This CDR3 has 15 residues. The CDR3 region has the DNA TGTGCCACCAGCAGGGACAGGGAGTGGGGAAACACCATATATTTT. It specifies CATSRDREWGNTIYF.

V and J are TRBV2 and TRBJ1-1, with 7 bases fitting TRBD1. The CDR3 totals 14 residues. Per germline, CDR1 SNHLY and CDR2 FYNNEI. Unmatched junction bases numbered 14, after V lost 5 bases and J lost 11 bases. In DNA, the CDR3 is TGTGCCAGCAGTCTAAGGACAGGTACGGTAGTGGCTTTCTTT. It specifies CASSLRTGTVVAFF.

This chain uses TRBV10-1 with TRBJ1-2, with 9 bases matching TRBD1. The CDR3 sequence is 14 residues long. V was clipped by 5 bases and J by 4 bases; unmatched bases: 5. In germline, CDR1 is WNHNN, CDR2 SYGVQD (reference sequence). The CDR3 spells CASSPGQGLYGYTF. The CDR3 DNA reads TGCGCCAGCAGTCCGGGACAGGGACTCTATGGCTACACCTTC.

In its sample, this clone was seen a few times. This chain joins TRBV19 and TRBJ1-1, with 7 bases identical to TRBD1. V lost 4 bases to trimming and J lost 5 bases; unmatched junction nucleotides: 7. Germline V lookup: CDR1 LNHDA, CDR2 SQIVND (reference sequence). This CDR3 comprises 14 residues. CDR3: CASSRGRQGTEAFF. DNA for the CDR3: TGTGCCAGTAGTAGAGGCCGACAGGGAACTGAAGCTTTCTTT.

This chain links TRBV4-1 with TRBJ1-2; D is undetermined. V lost 0 bases and J 6 bases, leaving 14 bases between the germline ends. CDR1 MGHRA and CDR2 YSYEKL come from the germline V gene. The CDR3 has 15 residues. The DNA for the CDR3 is TGCGCCAGCAGCCAAGAATTCCAAGGGAGGGATGGCTACACCTTC. As protein: CASSQEFQGRDGYTF.

This clone showed up just a few times. This chain links TRBV5-4 with TRBJ1-2; 7 nucleotides agree with TRBD1. Germline trimming cut 2 bases from V and 6 bases from J; bases unmatched to any gene: 4. In germline, CDR1 is SGHNT, CDR2 YYREEE (reference sequence). The CDR3 loop spans 13 amino acids. CDR3 in DNA: TGTGCCAGCAGCTTCTCGACAGGGCATGGCTACACCTTC. Protein sequence: CASSFSTGHGYTF.

The chain is built from TRBV2 and TRBJ1-2; D possibly corresponds to TRBD1 (5 bases). Trimming shortened V by 9 bases and J by 0 bases, and 8 bases separated the two germline ends. The germline V gene encodes CDR1 SNHLY and CDR2 FYNNEI. The CDR3 length is 12 residues. The CDR3: CARTVANYGYTF. CDR3 nucleotide sequence: TGTGCCAGGACAGTAGCTAACTATGGCTACACCTTC.

The V gene is TRBV2, the J gene TRBJ1-5; tentative D call: TRBD1 (5 bases). The CDR3 totals 13 residues. CDR1 is SNHLY, CDR2 FYNNEI, per germline. V lost 4 bases and J lost 9, with 13 bases in between. CDR3 loop: CASSVVGGGPQHF. CDR3 DNA sequence: TGTGCCAGCAGTGTGGTTGGGGGGGGGCCCCAGCATTTT.